This is a list of T cell receptor beta chains from one sample in a study of CD8+ T cells in alopecia areata. Here immunoSEQ multiplex PCR was the method, and the copy in TCRdb shows in-frame clones only, minus some. The sample shows 110,000 or so clones, almost 60% of them seen only once. The sample taken for sequencing was CD8+ T cells sorted from blood. The receptors shown here come from a human donor in good health. CDR3s include the opening cysteine and the closing phenylalanine or tryptophan. The D gene is left open where the match is weak. For some rows the clone size is stated as once, few or many, or as a class when expanded; others skip it.

j_call v_call clone_size d_call cdr3_aa cdr3_nt
TRBJ2-7 TRBV6-1 few - CASSETESGTSEQYF TGTGCCAGCAGTGAAACGGAATCGGGGACATCCGAGCAGTACTTC
TRBJ1-6 TRBV5-4 - - CASSYRQVNSPLHF TGTGCCAGCAGCTATCGACAGGTGAATTCACCCCTCCACTTT
TRBJ2-5 TRBV4-3 - - CASSQDRGQETQYF TGCGCCAGCAGCCAAGATCGGGGACAAGAGACCCAGTACTTC
TRBJ2-2 TRBV30 few - CAFNTGELFF TGTGCCTTTAACACCGGGGAGCTGTTTTTT
TRBJ2-5 TRBV7-9 - TRBD1 CASSFSIRTGGFETQYF TGTGCCAGCAGCTTCAGCATACGGACAGGGGGCTTTGAGACCCAGTACTTC
TRBJ2-6 TRBV7-9 few - CASSQDHGAGANVLTF TGCGCCAGCAGCCAAGATCACGGGGCTGGGGCCAACGTCCTGACTTTC
TRBJ2-7 TRBV5-1 - TRBD2 CASSGTGTSGDEQYF TGCGCCAGCAGCGGAACCGGGACTAGCGGGGACGAGCAGTACTTC
TRBJ1-1 TRBV4-1 few - CASSQVSAGRDTEAFF TGCGCCAGCAGCCAAGTATCCGCAGGGCGGGACACTGAAGCTTTCTTT
TRBJ2-6 TRBV5-1 - - CASSWWDELAGANVLTF TGCGCCAGCAGCTGGTGGGACGAGCTCGCTGGGGCCAACGTCCTGACTTTC
TRBJ2-7 TRBV2 few TRBD2 CARKGLAGNYEQYF TGTGCCAGAAAGGGACTAGCGGGGAACTACGAGCAGTACTTC
TRBJ2-1 TRBV5-3 - - CARSLYIPNICNEQFF TGTGCCAGAAGCTTGTACATACCTAACATATGCAATGAGCAGTTCTTC
TRBJ2-7 TRBV5-1 - - CASSLEPHYEQYF TGCGCCAGCAGCCTGGAACCCCATTACGAGCAGTACTTC
TRBJ2-3 TRBV5-4 - TRBD2 CASSLALAGKSTDTQYF TGTGCCAGCAGCTTGGCACTAGCGGGGAAAAGCACAGATACGCAGTATTTT
TRBJ2-2 TRBV27 - TRBD1 CASSLVPGGGELFF TGTGCCAGCAGTTTAGTGCCAGGGGGAGGGGAGCTGTTTTTT
TRBJ2-7 TRBV10-2 - - CASSDWTTAYEQYF TGCGCCAGCAGTGATTGGACGACCGCCTACGAGCAGTACTTC
TRBJ2-1 TRBV9 - TRBD2 CASRGAGYYNEQFF TGTGCCAGCAGGGGAGCGGGGTACTACAATGAGCAGTTCTTC
TRBJ2-2 TRBV5-1 few - CASSLVGQGFSGELFF TGCGCCAGCAGCTTGGTTGGGCAGGGCTTTTCCGGGGAGCTGTTTTTT
TRBJ2-1 TRBV27 - - CASSFYNEQFF TGTGCCAGCAGTTTCTACAATGAGCAGTTCTTC
TRBJ1-2 TRBV5-4 - - CASTTWYPKLYGYTF TGTGCCAGCACCACTTGGTATCCGAAACTCTATGGCTACACCTTC
TRBJ2-3 TRBV30 - TRBD2 CAWRSGGITDTQYF TGTGCCTGGAGAAGCGGGGGGATAACAGATACGCAGTATTTT
TRBJ1-2 TRBV29-1 - - CSVQGYGYGYTF TGCAGCGTACAGGGCTATGGCTATGGCTACACCTTC
TRBJ2-7 TRBV7-9 - - CASSFGSSYEQYF TGTGCCAGCAGCTTCGGGAGCTCCTACGAGCAGTACTTC
TRBJ2-3 TRBV11-2 - - CASSLVRTSSTDTQYF TGTGCCAGCAGCTTAGTGAGGACCTCTAGCACAGATACGCAGTATTTT
TRBJ1-2 TRBV7-9 - - CASSLDRDYGYTF TGTGCCAGCAGCCTAGACAGAGACTATGGCTACACCTTC
TRBJ2-7 TRBV29-1 once - CSAIGAQGSDEQYF TGCAGCGCCATAGGGGCTCAGGGGTCGGACGAGCAGTACTTC
TRBJ2-7 TRBV13 - - CASSLTGLSSYEQYF TGTGCCAGCAGCTTAACGGGTTTGAGCTCCTACGAGCAGTACTTC
TRBJ2-7 TRBV14 - TRBD1 CASSQDKALGTGFSF TGTGCCAGCAGCCAAGACAAGGCTTTAGGGACAGGGTTCTCCTTC
TRBJ2-1 TRBV27 - - CASSFSGAWNEQFF TGTGCCAGCAGTTTCTCGGGGGCCTGGAATGAGCAGTTCTTC
TRBJ1-6 TRBV5-4 - - CASSLNRHSPLHF TGTGCCAGCAGCTTGAACAGGCACTCACCCCTCCACTTT
TRBJ2-6 TRBV5-1 once - CASSLLGYPGANVLTF TGCGCCAGCAGCTTGTTGGGGTACCCTGGGGCCAACGTCCTGACTTTC
TRBJ2-7 TRBV7-9 - - CASSFGDEQYF TGTGCCAGCAGCTTTGGAGACGAGCAGTACTTC
TRBJ2-7 TRBV11-2 - - CASSFRPIDEQYF TGTGCCAGCAGCTTTCGCCCAATAGACGAGCAGTACTTC
TRBJ2-2 TRBV29-1 few TRBD2 CSATTSGVTGELFF TGCAGCGCGACGACTAGCGGGGTCACCGGGGAGCTGTTTTTT
TRBJ2-1 TRBV29-1 - - CSVEEGGGQDYNEQFF TGCAGCGTTGAAGAAGGGGGGGGACAGGATTACAATGAGCAGTTCTTC
TRBJ1-1 TRBV29-1 - - CSVPRTVMPTGTEAFF TGCAGCGTTCCCCGTACCGTAATGCCTACGGGCACTGAAGCTTTCTTT
TRBJ1-5 TRBV4-1 - - CASSKLADQPQHF TGCGCCAGCTCCAAGCTAGCAGATCAGCCCCAGCATTTT
TRBJ1-1 TRBV7-9 - - CASTEDAPLEAFF TGTGCCAGCACCGAGGACGCGCCCCTTGAAGCTTTCTTT
TRBJ2-3 TRBV28 - - CASSLGGPTDTQYF TGTGCCAGCAGTTTAGGGGGACCCACAGATACGCAGTATTTT
TRBJ2-7 TRBV28 - TRBD2 CASNIGTSGSREQYF TGTGCCAGCAATATCGGGACTAGCGGTTCCAGGGAGCAGTACTTC
TRBJ1-5 TRBV19 many - CASSMSSEGNQPQHF TGTGCCAGTAGTATGTCTTCTGAGGGCAATCAGCCCCAGCATTTT
TRBJ1-1 TRBV27 - - CASSSRVVARDTEAFF TGTGCCAGCAGTTCGAGGGTCGTGGCGAGAGACACTGAAGCTTTCTTT
TRBJ1-5 TRBV7-6 - - CASSLGGSSNQPQHF TGTGCCAGCAGCTTAGGGGGGAGTAGCAATCAGCCCCAGCATTTT
TRBJ2-7 TRBV7-9 - - CASRGALSGEQYF TGTGCCAGCAGGGGTGCCCTTTCGGGTGAGCAGTACTTC
TRBJ2-2 TRBV11-2 few - CASSLKLGRHTGELFF TGTGCCAGCAGCTTAAAGTTGGGCAGACACACCGGGGAGCTGTTTTTT
TRBJ1-5 TRBV27 - - CASSPPGDNNQPQHF TGTGCCAGCAGTCCACCCGGGGACAACAATCAGCCCCAGCATTTT
TRBJ1-2 TRBV13 - TRBD1 CASTPGTGEGYTF TGTGCCAGCACCCCAGGGACAGGGGAAGGCTACACCTTC
TRBJ1-5 TRBV5-1 - - CASSLGGTSNQPQHF TGCGCCAGCAGCTTGGGTGGAACGAGCAATCAGCCCCAGCATTTT
TRBJ2-5 TRBV2 once - CASQALQETQYF TGTGCCAGCCAAGCCCTACAAGAGACCCAGTACTTC
TRBJ1-1 TRBV2 - - CASSVGTEAFF TGTGCCAGCAGTGTCGGCACTGAAGCTTTCTTT
TRBJ2-7 TRBV6-1 - - CASSYQGREQYF TGTGCCAGCAGTTATCAGGGTCGCGAGCAGTACTTC
TRBJ2-3 TRBV6-5 - - CASSYFGGDTQYF TGTGCCAGCAGTTACTTTGGTGGGGATACGCAGTATTTT
TRBJ2-1 TRBV6-5 once TRBD1 CASTPGQLNNEQFF TGTGCCAGCACCCCGGGACAGCTAAACAATGAGCAGTTCTTC
TRBJ2-7 TRBV18 - TRBD1 CASSPGQVDEQYF TGTGCCAGCTCACCGGGACAGGTCGACGAGCAGTACTTC
TRBJ1-2 TRBV28 - TRBD1 CAISGGQNLNYGYTF TGTGCCATCTCAGGGGGACAGAATCTTAACTATGGCTACACCTTC
TRBJ1-3 TRBV5-6 - - CASSSDYGVSGNTIYF TGTGCCAGCAGCTCCGACTACGGGGTCTCTGGAAACACCATATATTTT